This is a list of T cell receptor beta chains from one sample in a study of blood T cell repertoires in COVID-19. Libraries were prepared by immunoSEQ multiplex PCR; TCRdb keeps only in-frame clonotypes and omits some of them. This table holds roughly 280,000 clones, around 87% found once. The sample comprised PBMCs or T cells enriched from blood (not recorded which). The source of these receptors is a woman aged 18-29 years who had recovered from COVID-19. Each CDR3 is given with its conserved first and last residue. D genes are given only for firm matches. The size of a clone is reported for some rows only, either as once, few or many, or as a class for expanded clones.

v_call	j_call	clone_size	d_call	cdr3_length	cdr3_aa	cdr3_nt
TRBV6-1	TRBJ1-6	-	-	10	CASSDGPLHF	TGTGCCAGCAGTGACGGACCCCTCCACTTT
TRBV19	TRBJ2-1	once	-	12	CATRQTPNEQFF	TGTGCCACCAGACAGACACCCAATGAGCAGTTCTTC
TRBV5-1	TRBJ1-1	-	TRBD1	15	CASSTDRRALAEAFF	TGCGCCAGCAGCACGGACAGGAGGGCCCTCGCTGAAGCTTTCTTT
TRBV6-5	TRBJ2-7	-	-	11	CASNSLGEQYF	TGTGCCAGCAATTCCCTCGGGGAGCAGTACTTC
TRBV5-1	TRBJ2-3	-	TRBD1	16	CASSSRPGTGSDTQYF	TGCGCCAGCAGCTCCCGGCCCGGGACAGGGTCAGATACGCAGTATTTT
TRBV15	TRBJ1-5	-	-	16	CATSRVNREGGQPQHF	TGTGCCACCAGCAGGGTAAACAGGGAGGGGGGTCAGCCCCAGCATTTT
TRBV6-5	TRBJ2-3	-	TRBD1	14	CASGRTGLTDTQYF	TGTGCCAGCGGGAGGACAGGGCTAACAGATACGCAGTATTTT
TRBV7-9	TRBJ1-4	-	-	15	CASSAGTTTNEKLFF	TGTGCCAGCAGCGCCGGGACAACAACTAATGAAAAACTGTTTTTT
TRBV9	TRBJ2-2	-	TRBD2	15	CASSVGTSSAGELFF	TGTGCCAGCAGCGTCGGGACTAGTTCCGCCGGGGAGCTGTTTTTT
TRBV27	TRBJ1-2	-	-	15	CASSFSGWGEGGYTF	TGTGCCAGCAGTTTCAGCGGTTGGGGGGAGGGTGGCTACACCTTC